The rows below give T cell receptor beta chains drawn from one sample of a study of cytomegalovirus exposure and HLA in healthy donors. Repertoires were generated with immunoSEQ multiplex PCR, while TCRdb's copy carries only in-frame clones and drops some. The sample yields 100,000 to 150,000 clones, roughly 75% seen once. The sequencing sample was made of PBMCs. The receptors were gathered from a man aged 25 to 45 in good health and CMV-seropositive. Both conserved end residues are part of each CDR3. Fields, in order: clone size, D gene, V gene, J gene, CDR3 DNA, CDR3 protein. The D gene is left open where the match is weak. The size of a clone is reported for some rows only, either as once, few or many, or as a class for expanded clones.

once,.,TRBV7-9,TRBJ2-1,TGTTCCAGCAGACTAACTGACGGGAAGCAGTTCTTC,CSSRLTDGKQFF
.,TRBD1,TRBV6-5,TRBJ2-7,TGTGCCAGCAGTCTGACAGGGGTGAACGAGCAGTACTTC,CASSLTGVNEQYF
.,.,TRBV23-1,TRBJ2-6,TGCGCCAGCACCAGGGGGGCGGGTGGGGCCAACGTCCTGACTTTC,CASTRGAGGANVLTF
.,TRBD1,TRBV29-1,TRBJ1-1,TGCAGCGTACGCCGGGACAGCGAGTTGAACACTGAAGCTTTCTTT,CSVRRDSELNTEAFF
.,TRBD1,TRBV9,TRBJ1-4,TGTGCCAGCAGCGACAACAGGGGAGTTAATGAAAAACTGTTTTTT,CASSDNRGVNEKLFF
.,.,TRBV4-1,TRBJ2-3,TGCGCCACAGGGAACCACCACACAGATACGCAGTATTTT,CATGNHHTDTQYF
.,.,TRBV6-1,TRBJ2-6,TGTGCCAGCGGCTCTTTCTCTGGGGCCAACGTCCTGACTTTC,CASGSFSGANVLTF
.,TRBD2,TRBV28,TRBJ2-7,TGTGCCAGCAGCAGGACTAGCGGGGGGGAGGGGCAGTACTTC,CASSRTSGGEGQYF
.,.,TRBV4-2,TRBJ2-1,TGTGCCAGCAGCCAAGATTGGCCTGAGCAGTTCTTC,CASSQDWPEQFF
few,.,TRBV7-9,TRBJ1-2,TGTGCCAGCAGTCGAGAGGGAAACTATGGCTACACCTTC,CASSREGNYGYTF
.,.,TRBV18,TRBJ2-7,TGTGCCAGCTCACCACAGAACGGGGGATCCTACGAGCAGTACTTC,CASSPQNGGSYEQYF
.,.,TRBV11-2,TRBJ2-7,TGTGCCAGCAGCTTAGCCCATGGTGACAGCTACGAGCAGTACTTC,CASSLAHGDSYEQYF
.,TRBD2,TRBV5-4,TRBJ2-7,TGTGCCAGCGGAAGACTAGCTTTTGCGGACGAGCAGTACTTC,CASGRLAFADEQYF
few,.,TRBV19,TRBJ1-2,TGTGCCAGTAGTACAAACACAGGAGCCTATGGCTACACCTTC,CASSTNTGAYGYTF
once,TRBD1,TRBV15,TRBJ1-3,TGTGCCACCAGCAGAAACAAGGGACAGAAAGCTGGAAACACCATATATTTT,CATSRNKGQKAGNTIYF
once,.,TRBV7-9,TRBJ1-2,TGTGCCAGCAGCTTAGGAGTGGACAGAAGAGATGGCTACACCTTC,CASSLGVDRRDGYTF
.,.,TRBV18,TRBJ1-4,TGTGCCAGCTCACCAGGGGGCCAGGAAAAACTGTTTTTT,CASSPGGQEKLFF
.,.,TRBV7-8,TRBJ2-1,TGTGCCAGCAGCCTTCGGGTTTTGGGTTCCTACAATGAGCAGTTCTTC,CASSLRVLGSYNEQFF
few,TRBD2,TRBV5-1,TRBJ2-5,TGCGCCAGCAGCCCCTCAGGGACTAGCGCCCCGCAAGAGACCCAGTACTTC,CASSPSGTSAPQETQYF
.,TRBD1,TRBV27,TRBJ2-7,TGTGCCAGCAGTTTATGGGACAGACCCTACGAGCAGTACTTC,CASSLWDRPYEQYF
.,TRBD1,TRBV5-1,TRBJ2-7,TGCGCCAGCAGCTATTCCCCGGGACAGGTTACCAACGAGCAGTACTTC,CASSYSPGQVTNEQYF
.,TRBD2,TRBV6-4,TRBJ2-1,TGTGCCAGCAGTGACTCTCGGACTAGCGGGAGTGATGAGCAGTTCTTC,CASSDSRTSGSDEQFF
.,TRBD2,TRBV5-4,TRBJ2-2,TGTGCCAGCAACCTTTGGGGGGGGGACACCGGGGAGCTGTTTTTT,CASNLWGGDTGELFF
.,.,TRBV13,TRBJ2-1,TGTGCCAGCAGCTTTACAGACAATGAGCAGTTCTTC,CASSFTDNEQFF
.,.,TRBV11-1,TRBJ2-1,TGTGCCAGCAGCCGAAAGAGGTTTGGAAATGAGCAGTTCTTC,CASSRKRFGNEQFF
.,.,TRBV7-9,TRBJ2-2,TGTGCCAGCAGCCCATCGGGGTTCGCGAACACCGGGGAGCTGTTTTTT,CASSPSGFANTGELFF
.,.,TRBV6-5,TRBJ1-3,TGTGCCAGCAGCTTTCAGGGGCTGGACGGAAACACCATATATTTT,CASSFQGLDGNTIYF
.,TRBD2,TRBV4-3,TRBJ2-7,TGCGCCAGCAGCCAAGGGAGCGGGGTGCAGTACTTC,CASSQGSGVQYF
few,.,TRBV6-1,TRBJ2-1,TGTGCCAGCAGTGTGGCTTCCGAGCGTAATGAGCAGTTCTTC,CASSVASERNEQFF
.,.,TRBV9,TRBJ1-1,TGTGCCAGCAGCGATAGCACTGAAGCTTTCTTT,CASSDSTEAFF
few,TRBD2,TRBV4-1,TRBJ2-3,TGCGCCAGCAGCCAAGTCGTGACTAGCGGGAGAGATACGCAGTATTTT,CASSQVVTSGRDTQYF
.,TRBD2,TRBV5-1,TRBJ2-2,TGCGCCAGCAGTCCCGGGACTAGAGGCACCGGGGAGCTGTTTTTT,CASSPGTRGTGELFF
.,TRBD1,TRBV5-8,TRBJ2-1,TGTGCCAGCAACAGGGGTATCCCAGGCAATGAGCAGTTCTTC,CASNRGIPGNEQFF
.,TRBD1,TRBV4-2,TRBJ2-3,TGTGCCAGCAGCCCCGGGACAGGCGGGGTAACAGATACGCAGTATTTT,CASSPGTGGVTDTQYF
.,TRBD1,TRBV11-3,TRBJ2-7,TGTGCCAGCAGCTTCGAGCGACAGGGAACGGGATACGAGCAGTACTTC,CASSFERQGTGYEQYF
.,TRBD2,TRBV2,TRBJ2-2,TGTGCCAGCGCTGGTAATCAGGGAGGGACCGGGGAGCTGTTTTTT,CASAGNQGGTGELFF
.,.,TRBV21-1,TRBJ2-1,TGTGCCAGACGGACTAGCGGGAACAATGAGCAGTTCTTC,CARRTSGNNEQFF
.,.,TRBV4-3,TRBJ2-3,TGCGCCAGCAGCCGTTTTAAGTCTAGGGCTAGCTCCCGACCAGATACGCAGTATTTT,CASSRFKSRASSRPDTQYF
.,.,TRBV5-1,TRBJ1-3,TGCGCCAGCAGCACACAGGGTACTGGAAACACCATATATTTT,CASSTQGTGNTIYF
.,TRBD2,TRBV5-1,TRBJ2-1,TGCGCCAGCAGCGAAAAGACTAGCGGGACGGGTGGTGAGCAGTTCTTC,CASSEKTSGTGGEQFF
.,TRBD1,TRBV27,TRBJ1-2,TGTGCCAGCAGTTTAAGACAGGGAAACTATGGCTACACCTTC,CASSLRQGNYGYTF
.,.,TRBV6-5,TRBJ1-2,TGTGCCAGCAGTTACCAGCAGGGCCGCTATGGCTACACCTTC,CASSYQQGRYGYTF
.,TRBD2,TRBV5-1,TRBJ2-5,TGCGCCAGCAGCCAGGGACTAGCGGGAAAGGAGACCCAGTACTTC,CASSQGLAGKETQYF
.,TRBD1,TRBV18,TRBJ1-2,TGTGCCAGCTCACCACTGATCCGGACAGGGGGCTATGGCTACACCTTC,CASSPLIRTGGYGYTF
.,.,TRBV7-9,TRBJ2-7,TGTGCCAGCAGCTTAGAACAGGGAACTTCCTACGAGCAGTACTTC,CASSLEQGTSYEQYF
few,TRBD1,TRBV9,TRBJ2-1,TGTGCCAGCAGCGAGACAGGGGGCCCCACCAATGAGCAGTTCTTC,CASSETGGPTNEQFF
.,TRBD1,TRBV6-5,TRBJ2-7,TGTGCCAGCAGTTACGGGACAGGGGAATACGAGCAGTACTTC,CASSYGTGEYEQYF
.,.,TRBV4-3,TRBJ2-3,TGCGCCAGCAGCCAAAAACCAGGCGTTAGCACAGATACGCAGTATTTT,CASSQKPGVSTDTQYF
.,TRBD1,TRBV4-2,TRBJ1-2,TGTGCCAGCAGACCTACAGGGGGAGTTAACTATGGCTACACCTTC,CASRPTGGVNYGYTF
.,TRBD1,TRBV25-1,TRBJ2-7,TGTGCCAGCAAAGACAGGGTCTGGGACGAGCAGTACTTC,CASKDRVWDEQYF
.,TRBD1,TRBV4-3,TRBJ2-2,TGCGCCAGCAGCCGACGACAGGGGTTTACCGGGGAGCTGTTTTTT,CASSRRQGFTGELFF
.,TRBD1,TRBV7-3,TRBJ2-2,TGTGCCAGCAGCCGTGGACAGGGTTCATCCGGGGAGCTGTTTTTT,CASSRGQGSSGELFF
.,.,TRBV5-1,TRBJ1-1,TGCGCCAGCAGCGTCCGACCGGGACAGAACACTGAAGCTTTCTTT,CASSVRPGQNTEAFF
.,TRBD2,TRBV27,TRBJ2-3,TGTGCCAGCAGTTTTTTGCGGGAGACAGATACGCAGTATTTT,CASSFLRETDTQYF
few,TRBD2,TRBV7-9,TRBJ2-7,TGTGCCAGCATCCTCCCCGGGGTAGCGGGAGACGAGCAGTACTTC,CASILPGVAGDEQYF
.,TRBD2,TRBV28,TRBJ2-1,TGTGCCAGCAGTTTGACTAGCGGGAGTGTCCATGAGCAGTTCTTC,CASSLTSGSVHEQFF
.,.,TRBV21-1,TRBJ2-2,TGTGCCAGCAGCAAACAGAAGAGGAATCGGGACAGGGGGAGCACCGGGGAGCTGTTTTTT,CASSKQKRNRDRGSTGELFF